This is a list of T cell receptor beta chains from one sample in a study of T-cell reconstitution after alpha-beta-depleted transplantation in children. TCRdb analysed the PCR reads with MiXCR anew, one entry per CDR3 protein. The data hold roughly 120,000 distinct CDR3 sequences, with roughly 23% observed a single time. The sequenced sample was PBMCs, mostly from graft donor cells, obtained 180 days after TCRalphabeta/CD19-depleted stem cell transplant. The receptors shown here come from a male patient aged 2-15 years who had a stem cell transplant for chronic granulomatous disease, so the T cells may come from the graft donor. The CDR3 runs from the conserved cysteine through the conserved F or W. D genes are given only for firm matches. Clone size appears in some rows only: once, few, many, or a class for an expanded clone.

j_call d_call v_call clone_size cdr3_aa cdr3_nt
TRBJ2-1 - TRBV20-1 - CSASMTVYNEQFF TGCAGTGCTAGTATGACGGTCTACAATGAGCAGTTCTTC
TRBJ2-3 - TRBV12-3/TRBV12-4 many CASSVGYTQYF TGTGCCAGCAGTGTGGGATATACGCAGTATTTT
TRBJ2-7 - TRBV7-8 many CASSASTGGYEQYF TGTGCCAGCAGCGCCTCAACCGGGGGCTACGAGCAGTACTTC
TRBJ2-2 - TRBV9 - CASSVGSGELFF TGTGCCAGCAGCGTAGGAAGCGGGGAGCTGTTTTTT
TRBJ2-3 TRBD2 TRBV20-1 - CSANPLAGVVDTQYF TGCAGTGCTAACCCCCTAGCGGGAGTAGTTGATACGCAGTATTTT
TRBJ2-1 TRBD1 TRBV3-1 many CASRPEGQGRGNEQFF TGTGCCAGCAGACCTGAGGGACAGGGGAGGGGGAATGAGCAGTTCTTC
TRBJ2-7 - TRBV29-1 few CSVGDSTFEQYF TGCAGCGTTGGCGACAGTACTTTCGAGCAGTACTTC
TRBJ2-4 TRBD1 TRBV19 many CASSRPGQGAKNIQYF TGTGCCAGTAGTCGGCCGGGACAGGGGGCCAAAAACATTCAGTACTTC
TRBJ2-7 - TRBV6-5 many CASSYGHPPYEQYF TGTGCCAGCAGTTATGGCCACCCCCCTTACGAGCAGTACTTC
TRBJ1-5 TRBD1 TRBV7-7 - CASSPRTGGGQPQHF TGTGCTAGCAGCCCCAGGACAGGGGGCGGTCAGCCCCAGCATTTT
TRBJ1-6 - TRBV20-1 many CSAATTYNSPLHF TGCAGTGCAGCCACGACCTATAATTCACCCCTCCACTTT
TRBJ2-3 TRBD2 TRBV7-9 medium-sized CASSSWGLAGYTDTQYF TGTGCCAGCAGTTCGTGGGGACTAGCGGGATACACAGATACGCAGTATTTT
TRBJ1-6 TRBD1 TRBV7-2 many CASSWDRAGNSPLHF TGTGCCAGCAGCTGGGACAGGGCGGGTAATTCACCCCTCCACTTT
TRBJ2-5 - TRBV11-2 - CASSYTTGLGGKTQYF TGTGCCAGCAGCTATACCACAGGCTTAGGTGGGAAGACCCAGTACTTC
TRBJ2-1 TRBD2 TRBV20-1 many CSAVAGVSYNEQFF TGCAGTGCTGTAGCGGGAGTGTCCTACAATGAGCAGTTCTTC
TRBJ2-2 - TRBV15 many CATWEQSNTGELFF TGTGCCACCTGGGAACAGTCGAACACCGGGGAGCTGTTTTTT
TRBJ2-3 - TRBV20-1 few CSATGGDPLTTDTQYF TGCAGTGCTACTGGCGGGGACCCCCTAACCACAGATACGCAGTATTTT
TRBJ1-1 TRBD1 TRBV5-1 many CASSLEGTERTFF TGCGCCAGCAGCTTGGAAGGGACAGAGAGAACTTTCTTT
TRBJ2-5 - TRBV7-2 many CASSLGTPLGETQYF TGTGCCAGCAGCTTAGGGACCCCCTTAGGCGAGACCCAGTACTTC
TRBJ2-7 TRBD2 TRBV28 many CASSFPAGVYEQYF TGTGCCAGCAGTTTCCCAGCGGGAGTATACGAGCAGTACTTC
TRBJ2-7 TRBD1 TRBV29-1 - CSVKTGKAYEQYF TGCAGCGTAAAGACAGGGAAAGCCTACGAGCAGTACTTC
TRBJ2-7 TRBD2 TRBV5-1 - CASSSGTSGSYEQYF TGCGCCAGCAGCTCGGGGACTAGCGGGAGCTACGAGCAGTACTTC
TRBJ2-7 - TRBV7-8 few CASSLGASYEQYF TGTGCCAGCAGCTTAGGAGCCTCCTACGAGCAGTACTTC
TRBJ2-7 - TRBV7-2 few CASSLGLAGEQYF TGTGCCAGCAGCTTAGGGCTAGCTGGCGAGCAGTACTTC
TRBJ2-7 TRBD2 TRBV20-1 - CSALILAPTSYEQYF TGCAGTGCCCTCATACTAGCGCCCACCTCCTACGAGCAGTACTTC
TRBJ1-1 - TRBV20-1 few CSARPPGANTEAFF TGCAGTGCTAGACCTCCGGGGGCGAACACTGAAGCTTTCTTT
TRBJ1-5 TRBD1 TRBV28 many CASSQIDRGWGGNQPQHF TGTGCCAGCAGTCAGATAGACAGGGGTTGGGGAGGCAATCAGCCCCAGCATTTT
TRBJ1-2 - TRBV20-1 - CSARVTGLRDYGYTF TGCAGTGCTAGAGTAACGGGGCTCAGGGACTATGGCTACACCTTC
TRBJ2-1 - TRBV6-1 few CASSRRRTGYNEQFF TGTGCCAGCAGTCGACGACGGACTGGGTACAATGAGCAGTTCTTC
TRBJ2-5 - TRBV20-1 - CSAREVARETQYF TGCAGTGCTAGAGAGGTCGCTAGAGAGACCCAGTACTTC
TRBJ2-7 - TRBV5-8 many CASSLPGLDYEQYF TGTGCCAGCAGCCTCCCGGGGTTGGACTACGAGCAGTACTTC
TRBJ2-1 TRBD2 TRBV27 few CASSLGLAGAYEQFF TGTGCCAGCAGTTTAGGTCTAGCGGGAGCCTATGAGCAGTTCTTC
TRBJ2-7 TRBD1 TRBV20-1 - CSARDPWTGPYEQYF TGCAGTGCTAGAGATCCCTGGACAGGACCCTACGAGCAGTACTTC
TRBJ2-7 TRBD1 TRBV7-2 few CASRLQGFEQYF TGTGCCAGCAGACTACAGGGGTTCGAGCAGTACTTC
TRBJ2-1 - TRBV12-3/TRBV12-4 - CASSFGTYNEQFF TGTGCCAGCAGTTTCGGTACCTACAATGAGCAGTTCTTC
TRBJ1-2 TRBD1 TRBV18 - CASSPRDSYGYTF TGTGCCAGCTCACCAAGGGACAGCTATGGCTACACCTTC
TRBJ2-1 TRBD2 TRBV15 many CATSRGGTRSNEQFF TGTGCCACCAGCAGAGGCGGGACTAGAAGCAATGAGCAGTTCTTC
TRBJ2-3 - TRBV10-3 - CAISESSLDTQYF TGTGCCATCAGTGAGTCGAGCTTGGATACGCAGTATTTT
TRBJ2-5 TRBD1 TRBV5-1 - CASSQGQGNQETQYF TGCGCCAGCAGCCAGGGACAGGGTAACCAAGAGACCCAGTACTTC
TRBJ2-7 TRBD1 TRBV27 few CASSTGGSYEQYF TGTGCCAGTTCGACAGGGGGCTCCTACGAGCAGTACTTC
TRBJ1-3 - TRBV15 - CATSRDGRSAGTIYF TGTGCCACCAGCAGAGATGGGCGATCGGCGGGCACCATATATTTT
TRBJ2-3 - TRBV20-1 - CSASTTGNQDTQYF TGCAGTGCTAGTACTACCGGAAACCAAGATACGCAGTATTTT
TRBJ1-2 - TRBV5-1 - CASSLSRGPNLGYTF TGCGCCAGCAGCTTGTCGAGGGGCCCCAATTTGGGCTACACCTTC
TRBJ2-5 TRBD2 TRBV20-1 - CCARDTAGGPYETQYF TGCTGTGCTAGAGATACCGCGGGAGGGCCTTATGAGACCCAGTACTTC
TRBJ2-5 - TRBV6-5 many CASSYQVGTETQYF TGTGCCAGCAGTTACCAGGTCGGGACCGAGACCCAGTACTTC
TRBJ2-1 - TRBV28 - CASTESSYNEQFF TGTGCCAGCACAGAGAGCTCCTACAATGAGCAGTTCTTC
TRBJ2-2 - TRBV5-6 - CASSPIAGGELFF TGTGCCAGCAGCCCCATTGCCGGCGGGGAGCTGTTTTTT
TRBJ2-7 - TRBV20-1 many CSASPSGDNEQYF TGCAGTGCTAGTCCCTCTGGGGACAACGAGCAGTACTTC
TRBJ2-7 TRBD1 TRBV5-6 - CASYQTGTGFTYEQYF TGTGCCAGCTATCAAACCGGGACAGGGTTTACCTACGAGCAGTACTTC
TRBJ1-6 - TRBV6-5 few CASSYVNSPLHF TGTGCCAGCAGTTACGTTAATTCACCCCTCCACTTT
TRBJ2-1 TRBD2 TRBV5-6 - CASSLPSGSANNEQFF TGTGCCAGCAGCTTGCCTAGCGGGAGCGCTAACAATGAGCAGTTCTTC
TRBJ2-5 - TRBV20-1 - CSACPPGHTQETQYF TGCAGTGCTTGCCCACCGGGACATACACAAGAGACCCAGTACTTC
TRBJ2-5 TRBD2 TRBV4-2 - CASSPVSGGEETQYF TGTGCCAGCAGCCCGGTTAGCGGGGGGGAAGAGACCCAGTACTTC